Below, 26 T cell receptor beta chains from the same sample are listed, as sequenced in a study of blood T cell repertoires in COVID-19. Repertoires were generated with immunoSEQ multiplex PCR, while TCRdb's copy carries only in-frame clones and drops some. The table has 120,000 to 150,000 clones, 85% to 90% seen once. Sequencing was carried out using peripheral blood. The receptors here all came from a man younger than 35 with COVID-19, enrolled during active disease.

The chain employs TRBV19 and TRBJ1-1, with D unclear. V lost 3 bases to trimming and J lost 10 bases, with 9 bases between them. CDR3 length: 11 residues. Germline V gene sequence: CDR1 LNHDA, CDR2 SQIVND (reference sequence). CDR3 nucleotides: TGTGCCAGTAGTATCTCCGGTGGAGCTTTCTTT. Its protein product is CASSISGGAFF.

The chain recombines TRBV28 with TRBJ1-1; no firm D call. Trimming took off 3 bases at V and 4 bases at J, with 12 bases between the two ends. The CDR3 has 14 residues. Germline V gene sequence: CDR1 MDHEN, CDR2 SYDVKM. CDR3 in DNA: TGTGCCAGCAGTTTCCCGCTTACGGGCACTGAAGCTTTCTTT. Residues: CASSFPLTGTEAFF.

The chain combines TRBV6-2 or TRBV6-3 with TRBJ1-1; the D is unclear. V was pared by 4 bases and J by 4 bases, with 16 bases between. The CDR3 runs to 15 residues. The V gene's germline CDR1 is MNHEY and CDR2 SVGEGT. The CDR3: CASSSTRLGSTEAFF. CDR3 bases: TGTGCCAGCAGTTCGACTCGACTAGGGTCCACTGAAGCTTTCTTT.

The chain has TRBV11-3 and TRBJ1-1; 10 bases match TRBD1. V trimming: 3 bases; J trimming: 0 bases; junction bases outside the gene matches: 10. The CDR3 spans 18 residues. Germline V gene data show CDR1 as SGHNT and CDR2 as YENEEA. The CDR3 coding sequence is TGTGCCAGCAGCTTCCCACGGGGGGACAGGGGATTGAACACTGAAGCTTTCTTT. This gives the protein CASSFPRGDRGLNTEAFF.

The CDR3 here is CSVELRFTHYRSTDTQYF. CDR3 coding DNA: TGCAGCGTTGAACTACGTTTTACCCATTATCGTAGCACAGATACGCAGTATTTT. The chain is built from TRBV29-1 and TRBJ2-3; D gene uncertain. V dropped 2 bases and J dropped 0 bases, with 21 bases sitting between them. The germline CDR1 and CDR2 sequences are SQVTM and ANQGSEA. The CDR3 consists of 18 residues.

A few counts support this clone. The V and J genes are TRBV4-2 and TRBJ2-3; 8 bases align to TRBD2. The CDR3 loop spans 17 amino acids. Germline V gene sequence: CDR1 LGHNA, CDR2 YNFKEQ. Unmatched junction bases numbered 10, after V lost 0 bases and J lost 5 bases. The DNA for the CDR3 is TGTGCCAGCAGCCAAGAAACTGCGGGAGGTACCAGAGATACGCAGTATTTT. Translated, it gives CASSQETAGGTRDTQYF.

V and J are TRBV7-9 and TRBJ2-3; a possible D gene is TRBD2 (6 bases). The CDR3 has 15 residues. V was cut by 7 bases and J by 1 base, with 15 bases left in between. CDR1 is SEHNR and CDR2 is FQNEAQ in the germline V gene (reference sequence). CDR3 sequence (DNA): TGTGCCAGCACCAAACGGGGGTCGGGCACAGATACGCAGTATTTT. The encoded protein is CASTKRGSGTDTQYF.

The chain is built from TRBV7-2 and TRBJ1-1, with D maybe TRBD1 (5 bases). Germline CDR1 reads SGHTA; CDR2 reads FQGNSA. The V end was cut by 2 bases, the J end by 0 bases, with 16 bases between. This CDR3 is built from 17 residues. CDR3 in DNA: TGTGCCAGCAGCTTAACCGCAGGGCCACCCATGAACACTGAAGCTTTCTTT. This translates into CASSLTAGPPMNTEAFF.

This rearrangement joins TRBV5-6 to TRBJ2-5; D gene unclear. CDR1 SGHDT and CDR2 YYEEEE come from the germline V gene. The CDR3 has 11 amino acids. Trimming left V 1 base short and J 5 bases short, with 3 bases between. The CDR3 region has the DNA TGTGCCAGCAGCTTGCTGGAGACCCAGTACTTC. Translation: CASSLLETQYF.

The genes are TRBV7-9 and TRBJ2-5, with 10 positions matching TRBD1. Germline assignment: CDR1 SEHNR and CDR2 FQNEAQ (reference sequence). With 4 bases clipped from V and 4 bases from J, the junction kept 6 bases outside the gene matches. The CDR3 has 15 amino acids. The CDR3 reads CASSSRTGGGETQYF. The CDR3 DNA reads as TGTGCCAGCAGCTCCCGGACAGGGGGTGGAGAGACCCAGTACTTC.

The chain links TRBV19 to TRBJ1-3, with TRBD1 matching over 7 bases. Germline V gene lookup returns CDR1 LNHDA and CDR2 SQIVND (reference sequence). The ends lost 8 bases at V and 3 bases at J; junction bases unmatched: 7. This CDR3 is 14 amino acids long. CDR3 in amino acids: CASDDREGGNTIYF. CDR3 nucleotide sequence: TGTGCCAGTGACGACAGGGAAGGTGGAAACACCATATATTTT.

The rearrangement uses TRBV24-1 and TRBJ2-2, with D possibly TRBD1 on 6 matching bases. The CDR3 is made up of 16 amino acids. V was shortened by 4 bases and J by 3 bases, with 14 bases between the two germline ends. CDR1 is KGHDR, CDR2 SFDVKD, per germline. The CDR3 coding sequence is TGTGCCACCAGTGACTACAGGGCTCAGGACACCGGGGAGCTGTTTTTT. Translating it yields CATSDYRAQDTGELFF.

The chain recombines TRBV4-3 with TRBJ2-7; 9 bases match TRBD1. Looked up from germline, CDR1 is LGHNA and CDR2 is YSLEER. The CDR3 is made up of 15 amino acids. V lost 5 bases to trimming and J lost 4 bases; unmatched junction nucleotides: 9. The CDR3 reads CASSTSDRGPYEQYF. The CDR3 DNA reads TGCGCCAGCAGCACTTCGGACAGGGGTCCTTACGAGCAGTACTTC.

The rearrangement joins TRBV5-1 to TRBJ2-3; 8 bases agree with TRBD1. Trimming took 4 bases from V and 0 from J; bases not matched to a gene: 4. This CDR3 has 15 residues. Germline V gene sequence: CDR1 SGHRS, CDR2 YFSETQ. CDR3 sequence: CASSGTGGSTDTQYF. DNA of the CDR3: TGCGCCAGCAGCGGCACAGGGGGGAGCACAGATACGCAGTATTTT.

V usage is TRBV18 and J usage is TRBJ2-5, with TRBD1 as a possible D gene (5 bases). In germline, CDR1 is KGHSH, CDR2 LQKENI. Trimming took 3 bases from V and 4 from J, leaving 6 bases between them. CDR3 length: 12 amino acids. The CDR3 nucleotides are TGTGCCAGCTCACCGGGGCTAGAGACCCAGTACTTC. It codes for CASSPGLETQYF.

The genes are TRBV6-6 and TRBJ1-2; D may be TRBD1 (5 bases). V lost 6 bases, J lost 4 bases, and 15 bases lay in between. CDR3 length: 14 amino acids. From germline, CDR1 is MNHNY and CDR2 SVGAGI (reference sequence). CDR3 region: CASRPDPGGYGYTF. The CDR3 coding sequence is TGTGCCAGCAGACCCGACCCGGGGGGCTATGGCTACACCTTC.

The chain is built from TRBV19 and TRBJ2-5; the D gene is possibly TRBD2 (7 bases). The CDR3 loop spans 14 amino acids. The germline V gene encodes CDR1 LNHDA and CDR2 SQIVND (reference sequence). The V gene lost 2 bases and the J gene lost 1 base, with 8 bases spanning the gap. As DNA, the CDR3 is TGTGCCAGTAGTATAAGGGGGGGCCAAGAGACCCAGTACTTC. Its translation is CASSIRGGQETQYF.

The chain joins TRBV9 to TRBJ2-3, with TRBD2 matching over 8 bases. The CDR3 is 14 residues long. Germline V lookup: CDR1 SGDLS, CDR2 YYNGEE. V lost 3 bases, J lost 4 bases, and 4 bases stayed unmatched. This CDR3 reads CASSESGSADTQYF. The CDR3 DNA follows: TGTGCCAGCAGCGAAAGCGGGAGTGCAGATACGCAGTATTTT.

V and J are TRBV10-3 and TRBJ1-1, with TRBD1 matching over 10 bases. V shed 4 bases and J 4 bases; nucleotides not matched to a gene: 6. Germline loops: CDR1 ENHRY, CDR2 SYGVKD. This CDR3 spans 15 amino acids. The CDR3 spells CAISGTGGRSTEAFF. In nucleotides, the CDR3 is TGTGCCATCAGTGGGACAGGGGGTAGGTCCACTGAAGCTTTCTTT.

This chain connects TRBV30 to TRBJ2-3; TRBD2 aligns across 8 bases. The CDR3 loop spans 15 amino acids. J was trimmed by 2 bases and V by 3 bases; bases with no gene match: 7. Germline V CDR1 and CDR2: GTSNPN, SVGIG (reference sequence). The CDR3 DNA is TGTGCCTGGAGCATAGGTAGCGGGGCCACAGATACGCAGTATTTT. This translates into CAWSIGSGATDTQYF.

The V call is TRBV5-3, the J call TRBJ2-7; TRBD2 matches 12 bases. TRBV5-3 is identified as an open reading frame with a role that is uncertain. With V trimmed by 0 bases and J by 0 bases, 13 bases remained unmatched. This CDR3 is 20 amino acids long. In nucleotides, the CDR3 is TGTGCCAGAAGCTTGGTTGGGGAAGGGACTAGCGGGCCAATCTCCTACGAGCAGTACTTC. Translation gives CARSLVGEGTSGPISYEQYF.

This chain joins TRBV4-3 and TRBJ2-3; D unresolved. This CDR3 comprises 14 residues. Trimming stripped 0 bases from V and 5 bases from J, with 9 bases between. Germline lookup yields CDR1 LGHNA and CDR2 YSLEER. CDR3 residues: CASSQEAERDTQYF. The CDR3 nucleotides are TGCGCCAGCAGCCAAGAGGCGGAAAGAGATACGCAGTATTTT.

The CDR3 DNA is TGTGCCAGCAGCTTAGCTTTTTCTCACTCTATCTGGGAGACCCAGTACTTC. Translated, it gives CASSLAFSHSIWETQYF. This sequence joins TRBV11-2 and TRBJ2-5, with D hard to call. The CDR3 has 17 residues. CDR1 SGHAT and CDR2 FQNNGV come from the germline V gene. The V end lost 1 base, the J end lost 5 bases, and 20 bases lay between the germline ends.

The chain has TRBV19 and TRBJ2-1, with 11 bases matching TRBD2. This CDR3 comprises 15 residues. With 2 bases clipped from V and 15 bases from J, the junction kept 12 bases outside the gene matches. Germline loops: CDR1 LNHDA, CDR2 SQIVND (reference sequence). In DNA form, the CDR3 reads TGTGCCAGTAGTATACCCCATGTAGCGGGAGGGCCTCGGTTCTTC. This sequence encodes CASSIPHVAGGPRFF.

This chain connects TRBV7-9 to TRBJ2-7; D may be TRBD2 (5 bases). Germline V gene sequence: CDR1 SEHNR, CDR2 FQNEAQ (reference sequence). Trimming shortened V by 3 bases and J by 4 bases, and 13 bases separated the two germline ends. CDR3 length: 14 amino acids. Written as DNA, the CDR3 is TGTGCCAGCAGCTTTAGGACTGGAGATTACGAGCAGTACTTC. It translates to CASSFRTGDYEQYF.

The chain joins TRBV11-2 to TRBJ1-2, with 7 bases lining up with TRBD1. Germline assignment: CDR1 SGHAT and CDR2 FQNNGV. The CDR3 is 16 residues long. V was clipped by 0 bases and J by 5 bases; unmatched bases: 9. The CDR3: CASSLDGLGTVYGYTF. DNA of the CDR3: TGTGCCAGCAGCTTAGATGGGTTGGGGACAGTGTATGGCTACACCTTC. Together with reference TRBV11-2 and TRBJ1-2, the CDR3 gives the full variable domain: EAGVAQSPRYKIIEKRQSVAFWCNPISGHATLYWYQQILGQGPKLLIQFQNNGVVDDSQLPKDRFSAERLKGVDSTLKIQPAKLEDSAVYLCASSLDGLGTVYGYTFGSGTRLTVV.